The entry below describes one T cell receptor (beta chain). This clone was found once. Its antigen remains unidentified. Nothing much larger sits one base from this clone, and base qualities are not available. TCR CDR3 regions were amplified from genomic DNA by multiplex PCR using the deep immunoSEQ assay. Extracted genomic DNA from each cell subset was distributed evenly across all wells of several immunoSEQ 96-well plates, and each plate was treated as a replicate. For unsorted PBMC, roughly 0.3 ug genomic DNA, equal to about 30,000 T cell genomes, was loaded into each replicate PCR. Ten immunoSEQ deep assay plates were used to sequence unsorted PBMC genomic DNA. The purified libraries were quantified using a Qubit 3.0 fluorometer, sized with a Bioanalyzer 2100, and then quantified again using the KAPA Library Quantification kit. Every immunoSEQ 96-well plate was sequenced on a dedicated single-read 150-cycle Illumina NextSeq 550 flow cell. The source study handled its data this way. Because the immunoSEQ output held only junctional sequences and lacked quality scores, the filtering could not match the filtering applied to full-length reads. Sequences were annotated with PyIR, a Python wrapper for IgBLAST v1.9, and V/J genes and CDR3 were assigned using IMGT germline references. Reads with weak V/J assignments (E-value above 1e-6), missing CDR3, stop codons, out-of-frame junctions, or ambiguous translated residues were removed. V3J clonotypes were defined as sequences sharing an identical inferred V gene, J gene, and CDR3 amino acid sequence. To compute the percentage overlap between repertoires, the number of shared unique clonotypes was divided by the size of the smaller repertoire. Repertoire richness was assessed with RTK rarefaction, the Chao1 estimator, and Recon v2.1 estimates of unobserved clonotypes. Not all clones reach the TCRdb copy of this immuneACCESS table, which keeps in-frame sequences only. Checked studies attribute under half of the gap to unresolved V genes and leave the rest unexplained. Clonal size and the V and J genes are those of that table, whereas D and trimming came from the DNA. The sample contains more than 400,000 clones, roughly 80% of them found a single time. The ten largest clones take up about an eighth of the sample.

Healthy HIV-negative adults with no recently reported acute infections or vaccinations were included as donors. Every donor was a Caucasian adult living in Nashville, Tennessee, USA. For unsorted samples, 100 million or so PBMCs were counted, and genomic DNA was extracted using the QIAamp DNA Blood Mini kit. After blood collection by leukapheresis, PBMCs were isolated using Ficoll-Histopaque density gradient centrifugation and then cryopreserved in the vapor phase of liquid nitrogen. The data are from a study of shared clonotypes between healthy human individuals (dated by TCRdb to the early 2020s). Background on the whole study: The cohort included a few men and a couple of women between 18 and 49 years of age. To estimate repertoire size and how much clonotype sharing occurs between individuals, the study deeply sequenced the blood TCR repertoires of about five healthy adults. Different laboratories and diverse techniques were used to prepare libraries and sequence TCR repertoires, to increase sequencing depth and limit assay-specific biases. Between about 0.9 and 9 billion PBMCs per donor were obtained by leukapheresis.

On the study overall, not on this receptor specifically: Pairwise subsampling indicated that sequencing depth was expected to affect the degree of clonotype sharing among donors. Only blood was sampled, and tissue TCR repertoires likely differ from those in blood. The genetic and exposure-history diversity represented was limited by the small number of donors.

Deletion took 4 bases off V and 5 bases off J, with a span of 9 bases between the germline ends. The CDR3 numbers 12 residues from cysteine through phenylalanine. Just CDR3 DNA is preserved here, 36 bases in frame from base 1. From the germline V gene, CDR1 is SGDLS and CDR2 is YYNGEE. The source material was PBMCs. The chain is assembled from TRBV9 and TRBJ2-5, with no confidently assigned D gene. This sequence was found in a woman between 40 and 50 years old in good health. Some clones in this sample may be carry-over from other donors' samples. The CDR3 protein: CASSLTGETQYF. The nucleotide sequence reads as follows: TGTGCCAGCAGCCTTACTGGGGAGACCCAGTACTTC. Reference TRBV9 and TRBJ2-5 proteins supply the regions before and after the CDR3; the full variable domain is: DSGVTQTPKHLITATGQRVTLRCSPRSGDLSVYWYQQSLDQGLQFLIQYYNGEERAKGNILERFSAQQFPDLHSELNLSSLELGDSALYFCASSLTGETQYFGPGTRLLVL.